The clone carrying this TCR beta chain was observed a few times. Its specificity is not known. One junction end does not reproduce the germline sequence, and a read error may be involved. These data come from a study of T cells in Graves' hyperthyroidism and ophthalmopathy. Study-level results: The blood repertoire included most of the expanded thyroid clonotypes above 0.001.

Germline assignment: CDR1 SSHAT and CDR2 FNYEAQ (reference sequence). The CDR3 spans 14 residues. Researchers took RNA transcripts and amplified the TCR beta CDR3 regions from them. HTBI primers drove first-round RT-PCR of the TCR CDR3. TCRdb passed the multiplex PCR reads through MiXCR, listing each CDR3 protein once. The sample shows roughly 750,000 distinct CDR3 sequences, about a sixth of them seen only once. This chain links TRBV7-7 with TRBJ1-2; maybe TRBD1 (5 bases). This TCR came from a man between 18 and 35 years old with Graves' hyperthyroidism. Sequenced material: blood. The CDR3 sequence: CASSFFEGLWGYTF. The DNA for the CDR3 is TGTGCTAGCAGCTTCTTCGAGGGGTTATGGGGCTACACCTTC.